This TCR beta chain was observed in a study of T-cell reconstitution after alpha-beta-depleted transplantation in children. Unique molecular identifiers were incorporated into the prepared TCRbeta library. TCRdb recomputed calls from the PCR reads with MiXCR, one row per CDR3 protein. The data show around 410,000 distinct CDR3 sequences, approximately 10% seen once. This CDR3 is 15 amino acids long. The V and J ends lost 5 bases and 0 bases, in that order; junction bases with no gene match: 5. Looked up from germline, CDR1 is SGHNT and CDR2 is YENEEA. This rearrangement joins TRBV11-3 to TRBJ2-3; 7 nucleotides agree with TRBD2. Sequencing used PBMCs from the stem cell graft donor, obtained from the stem cell graft. The source is a human donor who donated a stem cell graft to a child with acute myeloid leukemia. The CDR3 coding sequence is TGTGCCAGCAGCCGCCGGACTAGAAGCACAGATACGCAGTATTTT. This codes for CASSRRTRSTDTQYF.